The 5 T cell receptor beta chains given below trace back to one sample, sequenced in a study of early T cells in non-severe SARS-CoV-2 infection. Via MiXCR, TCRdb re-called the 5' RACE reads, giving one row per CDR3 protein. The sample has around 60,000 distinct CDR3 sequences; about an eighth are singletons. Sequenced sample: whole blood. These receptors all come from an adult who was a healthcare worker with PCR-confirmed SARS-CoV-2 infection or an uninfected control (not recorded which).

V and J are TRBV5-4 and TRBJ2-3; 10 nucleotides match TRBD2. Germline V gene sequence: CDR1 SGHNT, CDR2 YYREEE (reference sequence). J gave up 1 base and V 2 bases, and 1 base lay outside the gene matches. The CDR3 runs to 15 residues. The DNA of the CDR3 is TGTGCCAGCAGCTTCGGACTAGCGGGCACAGATACGCAGTATTTT. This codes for CASSFGLAGTDTQYF.

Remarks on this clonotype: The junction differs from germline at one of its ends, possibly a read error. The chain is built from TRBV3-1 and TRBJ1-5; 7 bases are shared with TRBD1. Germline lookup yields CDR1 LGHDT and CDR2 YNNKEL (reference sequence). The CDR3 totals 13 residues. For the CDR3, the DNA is TGTGCCAGCAGCCAGCGGGCGGACAGGCCCCCGCATTTT. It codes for CASSQRADRPPHF.

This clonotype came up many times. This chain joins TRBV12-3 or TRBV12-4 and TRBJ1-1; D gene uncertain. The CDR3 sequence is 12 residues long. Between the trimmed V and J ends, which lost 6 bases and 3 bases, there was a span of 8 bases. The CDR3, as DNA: TGTGCCAGCAGGCTACTGGACACTGAAGCTTTCTTT. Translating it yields CASRLLDTEAFF.

In DNA form, the CDR3 reads TGTGCCAGCAGACGGGACCAGGGCGATCGAGCTTTCTTT. Translated: CASRRDQGDRAFF. The chain is built from TRBV6-6 and TRBJ1-1; D is possibly TRBD1 (5 bases). This CDR3 contains 13 residues. V lost 6 bases and J lost 10, with 18 bases in between. Germline V gene lookup returns CDR1 MNHNY and CDR2 SVGAGI (reference sequence).

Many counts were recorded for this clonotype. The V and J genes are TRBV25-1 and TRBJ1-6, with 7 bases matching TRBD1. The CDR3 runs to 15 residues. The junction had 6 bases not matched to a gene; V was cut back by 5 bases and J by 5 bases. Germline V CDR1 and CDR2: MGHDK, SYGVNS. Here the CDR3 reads CASSTHRGDNSPLHF. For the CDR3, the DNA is TGTGCCAGCAGTACTCACAGGGGAGATAATTCACCCCTCCACTTT.